The next 18 T cell receptor beta chains were all read from a single sample in a study of cytomegalovirus exposure and HLA in healthy donors. PCR involved 60 Vbeta and 13 Jbeta primers. Data came from immunoSEQ multiplex PCR; TCRdb stores just in-frame clones and leaves some out. This table holds hundreds of thousands of clones, over 75% found once. Sequenced material: PBMCs. These receptors all come from a man younger than 35 in good health and CMV-seronegative.

In this sample, this clone turned up a few times. The chain joins TRBV7-3 to TRBJ2-5; 12 nucleotides align to TRBD1. Germline V CDR1 and CDR2: SGHTA, FQGTGA. V gave up 2 bases and J gave up 5 bases; unmatched junction bases: 12. The CDR3 totals 18 residues. CDR3 region: CASSLGSGDRGLEETQYF. In DNA form, the CDR3 reads TGTGCCAGCAGCTTAGGGTCTGGGGACAGGGGGCTGGAGGAGACCCAGTACTTC.

In the case of this clone: Other DNA variants within this sample encode the same CDR3. This chain links TRBV19 with TRBJ2-1; possibly TRBD2 for D (6 bases). CDR1 is LNHDA, CDR2 SQIVND, per germline (reference sequence). The length of the CDR3 is 14 residues. V lost 3 bases to trimming and J lost 3 bases, with 9 bases between them. The CDR3 loop reads CASSMGGDYNEQFF. DNA for the CDR3: TGTGCCAGTAGTATGGGGGGAGACTACAATGAGCAGTTCTTC. Combining the CDR3 with reference TRBV19 and TRBJ2-1 gives the whole variable domain DGGITQSPKYLFRKEGQNVTLSCEQNLNHDAMYWYRQDPGQGLRLIYYSQIVNDFQKGDIAEGYSVSREKKESFPLTVTSAQKNPTAFYLCASSMGGDYNEQFFGPGTRLTVL.

This clone was seen a handful of times. The chain uses TRBV29-1 and TRBJ2-3; D perhaps matches TRBD1 (5 bases). Germline CDR1 and CDR2: SQVTM and ANQGSEA. With 5 bases removed from V and 1 base from J, the gap between germline ends came to 16 bases. This CDR3 region has 15 residues. The CDR3 bases are TGCAGCGTTTTTACAGGCCTCACTGGCACAGATACGCAGTATTTT. Translated: CSVFTGLTGTDTQYF.

This sequence joins TRBV7-3 and TRBJ2-1, with 9 bases that match TRBD2. V shed 5 bases and J 8 bases; nucleotides not matched to a gene: 1. The germline CDR1 and CDR2 sequences are SGHTA and FQGTGA. The CDR3 extends over 12 amino acids. The CDR3 protein is CASSQREDEQFF. In DNA, the CDR3 is TGTGCCAGCAGCCAGCGGGAGGATGAGCAGTTCTTC.

CDR3 DNA sequence: TGTGCCAGCAGTTTAAGCACCAACACTGAAGCTTTCTTT. Amino acids: CASSLSTNTEAFF. V usage is TRBV27 and J usage is TRBJ1-1, with D hard to call. Germline V gene lookup returns CDR1 MNHEY and CDR2 SMNVEV (reference sequence). V lost 2 bases, J lost 2 bases, and 6 bases lay in between. This CDR3 region has 13 residues.

The chain links TRBV7-2 to TRBJ2-5; 9 nucleotides match TRBD2. There are 16 residues in the CDR3. The V segment lost 4 bases and the J segment 1 base; nucleotides outside the gene matches: 7. The germline V gene has CDR1 SGHTA and CDR2 FQGNSA. CDR3 in amino acids: CASSWGGGRVQETQYF. The CDR3 nucleotides read TGTGCCAGCAGCTGGGGTGGCGGGAGGGTCCAAGAGACCCAGTACTTC.

Comment on this clone: The junction departs from the called germline gene at one end, perhaps through a read error. The rearrangement uses TRBV15 and TRBJ1-1, with D perhaps TRBD1 (6 bases). This CDR3 comprises 13 residues. CDR1 and CDR2 from the germline V gene are LNHNV and YYDKDF (reference sequence). In DNA form, the CDR3 reads TGTGCCACCACCAGAGGGGGGGGGACTGAAGCTTTCTTT. Protein product: CATTRGGGTEAFF.

The chain carries TRBV7-9 and TRBJ2-7; D gene unclear. V lost 3 bases and J 0 bases, leaving 9 bases between the germline ends. Germline V gene lookup returns CDR1 SEHNR and CDR2 FQNEAQ (reference sequence). CDR3 length: 14 amino acids. CDR3 sequence: CASSFSQRSYEQYF. CDR3 DNA: TGTGCCAGCAGCTTCTCGCAGCGCTCCTACGAGCAGTACTTC. Together with reference TRBV7-9 and TRBJ2-7, the CDR3 gives the full variable domain: DTGVSQNPRHKITKRGQNVTFRCDPISEHNRLYWYRQTLGQGPEFLTYFQNEAQLEKSRLLSDRFSAERPKGSFSTLEIQRTEQGDSAMYLCASSFSQRSYEQYFGPGTRLTVT.

The chain links TRBV4-3 to TRBJ1-4; maybe TRBD1 (5 bases). CDR1 LGHNA and CDR2 YSLEER come from the germline V gene. V was trimmed by 0 bases and J by 2 bases, leaving 7 bases between them. The CDR3 consists of 15 residues. The CDR3 sequence is CASSQDKGTNEKLFF. DNA for the CDR3: TGCGCCAGCAGCCAAGATAAGGGGACTAATGAAAAACTGTTTTTT.

V usage is TRBV2 and J usage is TRBJ2-1; 9 nucleotides agree with TRBD2. This CDR3 has 16 residues. V shed 4 bases and J 5 bases; nucleotides not matched to a gene: 9. Germline V gene data show CDR1 as SNHLY and CDR2 as FYNNEI. CDR3 loop: CASSVGRRGGNNEQFF. In nucleotides, the CDR3 is TGTGCCAGCAGTGTCGGTCGGCGGGGGGGCAACAATGAGCAGTTCTTC.

This clone was detected only a few times. This chain connects TRBV29-1 to TRBJ2-1, with D unresolved. Between the trimmed V and J ends, which lost 5 bases and 5 bases, there was a span of 4 bases. CDR1 SQVTM and CDR2 ANQGSEA come from the germline V gene. The CDR3 sequence is 10 residues long. The CDR3 DNA follows: TGCAGCGTTCGAGACAATGAGCAGTTCTTC. As protein: CSVRDNEQFF.

V and J are TRBV19 and TRBJ2-1, with D perhaps TRBD2 (6 bases). Trimming cost V 5 bases and J 6 bases, with 11 bases left between them. Germline V lookup: CDR1 LNHDA, CDR2 SQIVND (reference sequence). The CDR3 is made up of 13 amino acids. The CDR3 spells CASSPGLLNEQFF. CDR3 sequence (DNA): TGTGCCAGTAGTCCGGGACTTCTCAATGAGCAGTTCTTC.

Regarding this clone: The junction departs from the called germline gene at one end, perhaps through a read error. V is TRBV7-7 and J is TRBJ2-7, with 12 bases lining up with TRBD1. Germline-derived CDR1 and CDR2 are SSHAT and FNYEAQ (reference sequence). The CDR3 is 15 amino acids. The CDR3 sequence is CASSRGTGGVYEQYF. The CDR3, as DNA: TGTGCTAGCAGCCGCGGGACAGGGGGCGTCTACGAGCAGTACTTC.

This clone was seen a single time. The chain recombines TRBV9 with TRBJ2-3, with TRBD2 identical over 11 bases. V shed 0 bases and J 1 base; nucleotides not matched to a gene: 7. The CDR3 runs 18 residues. Germline V gene data show CDR1 as SGDLS and CDR2 as YYNGEE. CDR3 residues: CASSVVAGGIDRTDTQYF. The CDR3 DNA is TGTGCCAGCAGCGTAGTAGCGGGGGGGATCGACCGCACAGATACGCAGTATTTT.

The gene calls are TRBV9 and TRBJ2-7; TRBD2 agrees at 10 bases. Germline values: CDR1 SGDLS, CDR2 YYNGEE. The CDR3 is 14 residues long. The V and J ends lost 4 bases and 3 bases, in that order; junction bases with no gene match: 4. CDR3 residues: CASSPGLAVYEQYF. The CDR3 DNA follows: TGTGCCAGCAGCCCTGGACTAGCGGTCTACGAGCAGTACTTC.

This clone was seen a few times. The gene calls are TRBV19 and TRBJ2-7, with D possibly TRBD1 on 5 matching bases. Germline CDR1 LNHDA, CDR2 SQIVND (reference sequence). This CDR3 has 14 residues. V shed 5 bases and J shed 4 bases, with 15 bases lying between them. CDR3: CASSLQGSRYEQYF. As DNA, the CDR3 is TGTGCCAGTAGTCTTCAGGGATCTAGGTACGAGCAGTACTTC.

The CDR3 is CASSPRLAGAYEQYF. In DNA form, the CDR3 reads TGTGCCAGCAGTCCGAGACTAGCGGGCGCCTACGAGCAGTACTTC. V usage is TRBV6-5 and J usage is TRBJ2-7, with 10 positions matching TRBD2. Germline-derived CDR1 and CDR2 are MNHEY and SVGAGI. V gave up 5 bases and J gave up 2 bases; unmatched junction bases: 6. CDR3 length: 15 amino acids.

This chain links TRBV7-9 with TRBJ1-1; D not certain. The germline V and J ends were trimmed by 3 bases and 4 bases, with 21 bases remaining between them. Germline CDR1 and CDR2: SEHNR and FQNEAQ (reference sequence). The CDR3 is 17 residues long. The CDR3 sequence is CASSFASGGLVSTEAFF. CDR3 bases: TGTGCCAGCAGCTTCGCGTCGGGAGGATTAGTTAGCACTGAAGCTTTCTTT.